Listed here is a single T cell receptor beta chain. The sample originates from a study of OX40 agonist ivuxolimab in advanced cancers. This CDR3 has 14 amino acids. Trimming took off 5 bases at V and 8 bases at J, with 15 bases between the two ends. In germline, CDR1 is MDHEN, CDR2 SYDVKM. The data were produced by immunoSEQ multiplex PCR, yet TCRdb's version contains in-frame clones alone and is incomplete. The top ten hold 25% of the sample, which has roughly 60,000 clones, around 90% seen once. Sequencing was performed on CD4+ or CD8+ T cells sorted from blood, taken in a trial of the OX40 agonist ivuxolimab. V and J are TRBV28 and TRBJ1-4, with D maybe TRBD1 (6 bases). The clonotype originates from an adult with an advanced solid tumor such as melanoma, head and neck, liver or kidney cancer. CDR3 nucleotide sequence: TGTGCCAGCAGTAGCCTGACAGGTCGCGAAAAACTGTTTTTT. Translated: CASSSLTGREKLFF.